The sequence of this TCR beta chain was determined in a study of post-analysis software for immune sequencing data. Study details: Included courses were relapsing-remitting and secondary progressive multiple sclerosis; progressive-relapsing multiple sclerosis was also included.

Findings and limits, study-wide: Controls significantly exceeded multiple sclerosis patients in normalized Chao1 diversity. In patients, five TRBV segments were more frequent than in controls, with TRBV5-6, TRBV5-1 and TRBV20-1 among them. When the samples were clustered directly with F measure, those that had been prepared in the same batch showed strong co-clustering.

The CDR3 extends over 12 amino acids. The V gene's germline CDR1 is DFQATT and CDR2 SNEGSKA (reference sequence). With 6 bases clipped from V and 4 bases from J, the junction kept 4 bases outside the gene matches. Unique molecular identifiers were carried by the TCR beta cDNA libraries. TCRdb passed the PCR reads through MiXCR, listing each CDR3 protein once. In the table there are more than 500,000 distinct CDR3 sequences, roughly 34% of which are singletons. Notes on this clonotype: Its specificity is unknown.

The V gene is TRBV20-1, the J gene TRBJ1-2; 8 bases fit TRBD1. This receptor was obtained from a girl aged 2 to 17 with multiple sclerosis. Sequenced: blood. This CDR3 reads CSATDRGYGYTF. Written as DNA, the CDR3 is TGCAGTGCGACTGACAGGGGCTATGGCTACACCTTC.